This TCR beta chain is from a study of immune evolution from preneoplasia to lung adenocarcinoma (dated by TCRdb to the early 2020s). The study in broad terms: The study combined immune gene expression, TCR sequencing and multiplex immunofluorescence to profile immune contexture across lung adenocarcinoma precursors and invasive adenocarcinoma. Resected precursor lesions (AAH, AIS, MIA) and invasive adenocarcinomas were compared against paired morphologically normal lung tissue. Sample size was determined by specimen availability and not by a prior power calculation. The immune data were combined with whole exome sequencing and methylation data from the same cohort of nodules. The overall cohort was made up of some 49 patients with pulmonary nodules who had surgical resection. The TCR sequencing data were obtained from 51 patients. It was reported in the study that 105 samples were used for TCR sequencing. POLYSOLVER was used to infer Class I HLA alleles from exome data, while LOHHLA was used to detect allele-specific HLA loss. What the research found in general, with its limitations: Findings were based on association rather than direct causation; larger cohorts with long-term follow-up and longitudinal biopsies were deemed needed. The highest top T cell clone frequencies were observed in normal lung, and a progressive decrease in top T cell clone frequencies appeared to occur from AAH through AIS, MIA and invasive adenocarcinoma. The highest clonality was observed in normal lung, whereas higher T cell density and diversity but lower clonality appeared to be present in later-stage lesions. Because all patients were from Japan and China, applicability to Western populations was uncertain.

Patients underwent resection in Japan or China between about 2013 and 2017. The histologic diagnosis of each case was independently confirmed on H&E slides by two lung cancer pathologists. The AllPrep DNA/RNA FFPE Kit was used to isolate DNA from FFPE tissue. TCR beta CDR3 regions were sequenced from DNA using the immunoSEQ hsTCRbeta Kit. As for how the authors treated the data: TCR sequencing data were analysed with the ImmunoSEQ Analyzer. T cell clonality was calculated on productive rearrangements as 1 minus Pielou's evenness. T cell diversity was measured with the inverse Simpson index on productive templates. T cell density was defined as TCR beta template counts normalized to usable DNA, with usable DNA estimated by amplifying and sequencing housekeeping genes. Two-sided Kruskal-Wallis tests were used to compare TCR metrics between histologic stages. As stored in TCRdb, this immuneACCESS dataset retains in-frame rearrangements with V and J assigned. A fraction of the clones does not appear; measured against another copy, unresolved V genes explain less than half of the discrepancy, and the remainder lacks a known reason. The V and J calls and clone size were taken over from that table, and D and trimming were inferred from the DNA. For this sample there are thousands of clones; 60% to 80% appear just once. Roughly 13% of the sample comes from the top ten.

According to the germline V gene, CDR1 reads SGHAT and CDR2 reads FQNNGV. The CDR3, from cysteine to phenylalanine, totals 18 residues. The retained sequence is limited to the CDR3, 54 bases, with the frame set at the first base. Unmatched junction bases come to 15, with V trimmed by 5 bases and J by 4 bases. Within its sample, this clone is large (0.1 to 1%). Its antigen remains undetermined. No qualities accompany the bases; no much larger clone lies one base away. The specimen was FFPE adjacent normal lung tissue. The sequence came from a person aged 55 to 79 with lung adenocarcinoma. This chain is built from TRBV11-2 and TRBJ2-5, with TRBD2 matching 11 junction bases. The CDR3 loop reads CASSPPGSGGALGETQYF. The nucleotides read TGTGCCAGCAGCCCTCCTGGTAGCGGGGGGGCCCTGGGAGAGACCCAGTACTTC.